Below, one TCR beta chain is given with its context. This sample stems from a study of technical replicates of blood from a few donors. Per germline, CDR1 SGHAT and CDR2 FQNNGV. The ends lost 5 bases at V and 3 bases at J; junction bases unmatched: 12. The CDR3 contains 16 residues. Here immunoSEQ multiplex PCR was the method, and the copy in TCRdb shows in-frame clones only, minus some. The sample shows over 85,000 clones, 90% to 96% of them seen only once. The chain links TRBV11-2 to TRBJ2-7, with 8 nucleotides matching TRBD2. The specimen was T cells isolated from PBMCs. This TCR came from a human donor in good health. This CDR3 reads CASSPRRGREVYEQYF. The DNA for the CDR3 is TGTGCCAGCAGCCCCCGGCGAGGGCGGGAGGTCTACGAGCAGTACTTC.